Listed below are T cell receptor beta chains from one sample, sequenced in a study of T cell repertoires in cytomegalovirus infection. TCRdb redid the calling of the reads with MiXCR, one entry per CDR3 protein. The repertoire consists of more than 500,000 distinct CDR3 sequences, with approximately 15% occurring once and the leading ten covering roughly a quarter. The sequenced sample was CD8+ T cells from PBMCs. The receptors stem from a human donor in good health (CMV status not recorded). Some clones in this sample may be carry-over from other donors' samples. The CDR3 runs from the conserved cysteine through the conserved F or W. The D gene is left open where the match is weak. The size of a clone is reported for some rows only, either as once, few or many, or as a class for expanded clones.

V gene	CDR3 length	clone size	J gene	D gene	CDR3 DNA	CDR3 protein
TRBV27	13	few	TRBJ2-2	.	TGTGCCAGCAGTGCCTCGACAGCGCGTGAGCTGTTTTTT	CASSASTARELFF
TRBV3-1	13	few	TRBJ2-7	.	TGTGCCAGCGTTGACAGCGGTACCTACGAGCAGTACTTC	CASVDSGTYEQYF
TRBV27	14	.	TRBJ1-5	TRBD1	TGTGCCAGCAGTTCGACAGGGTTCCATCAGCCCCAGCATTTT	CASSSTGFHQPQHF
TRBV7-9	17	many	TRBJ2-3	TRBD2	TGTGCCAGCAGCTTACGGATAGCGGGGGGGCCGGGAGATACGCAGTATTTT	CASSLRIAGGPGDTQYF
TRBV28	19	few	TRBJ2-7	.	TGTGCCAGCAGTTTGGAACCCCCTTCCCGACTGGCCCTCTCCTACGAGCAGTACTTC	CASSLEPPSRLALSYEQYF
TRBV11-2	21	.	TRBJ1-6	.	TGTGCCAGCAGCTGGAGGCCAAAGGACGTTGGGTCCCTCTCCTATAATTCACCCCTCCACTTT	CASSWRPKDVGSLSYNSPLHF
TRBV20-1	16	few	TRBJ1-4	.	TGCAGTGCTAGAGACGCACACAGGTCCTCAAGTGAAAAACTGTTTTTT	CSARDAHRSSSEKLFF
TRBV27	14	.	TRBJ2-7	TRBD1	TGTGCCAGTTGTCCCGGGACAGGGTTTCGCGAGCAGTGCTTC	CASCPGTGFREQCF
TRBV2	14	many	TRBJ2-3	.	TGTGCCAGCAGTGAAGGACGACTCACAGATACGCAGTATTTT	CASSEGRLTDTQYF
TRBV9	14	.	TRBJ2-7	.	TGTGCCAGCAGCGCCGCGTTGGGTAGGCACGAGCAGTACTTC	CASSAALGRHEQYF
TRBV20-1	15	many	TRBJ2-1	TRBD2	TGCAGTGCTAGAGATCGTAGCGGGTCTTACAATGAGCAGTTCTTC	CSARDRSGSYNEQFF
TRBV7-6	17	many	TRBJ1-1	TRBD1	TGTGCCAGCAGCTTAGGCCAGGGGGGAGGCTTGAACACTGAAGCTTTCTTT	CASSLGQGGGLNTEAFF
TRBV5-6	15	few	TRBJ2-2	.	TGTGCCAGCAGCTTTTCCACGTACGGGGTCGGGGAGCTGTTTTTT	CASSFSTYGVGELFF
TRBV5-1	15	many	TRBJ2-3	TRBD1	TGCGCCAGCAGCTTGAGACAGGGGGCCCCAGATACGCAGTATTTT	CASSLRQGAPDTQYF
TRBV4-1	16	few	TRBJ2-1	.	TGCGCCAGCAGCCAATTTACGGGAGAATCCTACAATGAGCAGTTCTTC	CASSQFTGESYNEQFF
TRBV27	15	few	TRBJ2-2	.	TGTGCCAGCAGACAGCCCCGGACTGCCACCGGGGAGCTGTTTTTT	CASRQPRTATGELFF
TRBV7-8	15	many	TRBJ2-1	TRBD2	TGTGCCAGCAGCTTACGCGGGAGAGGTATAGATGAGCAGTTCTTC	CASSLRGRGIDEQFF
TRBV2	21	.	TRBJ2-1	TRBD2	TGTGCCAGCAAGTTACCCGGTCGGGGACTAGCGGGACCAAGCTCCTACAATGAGCAGTTCTTC	CASKLPGRGLAGPSSYNEQFF
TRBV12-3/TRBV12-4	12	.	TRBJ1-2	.	TGTGCCAGCAGTTTAGCTTGGGCAGGGGCTACCTTC	CASSLAWAGATF
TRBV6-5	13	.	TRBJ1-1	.	TGTGCCAGCAAATTGGGGGGAAGAACTGAAGCTTTCTTT	CASKLGGRTEAFF
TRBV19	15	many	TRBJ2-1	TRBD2	TGTGCCAGTAGTCCAGCGGGAGTTAATTTCGATGAGCAGTTCTTC	CASSPAGVNFDEQFF
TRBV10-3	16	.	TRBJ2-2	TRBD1	TGTGCCATCAGTGAGTCCGGGACAGGGGACGCCGGGGAGCTGTTTTTT	CAISESGTGDAGELFF
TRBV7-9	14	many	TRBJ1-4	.	TGTGCCAGCAGCTTTTTCGCATTACCGGGGAAACTGTTTTTT	CASSFFALPGKLFF
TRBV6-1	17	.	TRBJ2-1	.	TGTGCCAGCAGTGAATGGACGGACTCCTCGGAAGACAATGTGCAGTTCTTC	CASSEWTDSSEDNVQFF
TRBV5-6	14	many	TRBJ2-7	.	TGTGCCAGCAGCTTGGGTAGGGGTTTCGACGAGCAGTACTTC	CASSLGRGFDEQYF
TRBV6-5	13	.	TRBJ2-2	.	TGTGCCAGCAGTTTCCATTCAACCGGGGAGCTGTTTTTT	CASSFHSTGELFF
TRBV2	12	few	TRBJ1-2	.	TGTGCCAGCATAGGAGATAACTATGGCTACACCTTC	CASIGDNYGYTF
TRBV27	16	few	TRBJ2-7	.	TGTGCCAGCAGTCTCCCCCCTCAGGGAGAATTCCACGAGCAGTACTTC	CASSLPPQGEFHEQYF
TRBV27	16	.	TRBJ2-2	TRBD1	TGTGCCAGCAGTTTATTAGGGACAGGGGGGGCCGGGGAGCTGTTTTTT	CASSLLGTGGAGELFF
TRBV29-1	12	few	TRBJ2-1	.	TGCAGCGCCGAGGACTCAGTCAATGAGCAGTTCTTC	CSAEDSVNEQFF
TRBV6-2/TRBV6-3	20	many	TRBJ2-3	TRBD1	TGTGCCAGCAGTTACACCCTAACCGGGACAGGGAAAATTGGCACAGATACGCAGTATTTT	CASSYTLTGTGKIGTDTQYF
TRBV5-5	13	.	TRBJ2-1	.	TGTGCCAGCAGCTGGGGACTCCGTAATGAGCAGTTCTTC	CASSWGLRNEQFF
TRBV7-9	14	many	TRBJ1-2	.	TGTGCCAGCAGCTTGGCAACTTTTCGCTATGGCTACACCTTC	CASSLATFRYGYTF
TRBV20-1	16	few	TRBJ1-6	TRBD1	TGCAGTGCTAGATCGCGACAGGGAATGTATAATTCACCCCTCCACTTT	CSARSRQGMYNSPLHF
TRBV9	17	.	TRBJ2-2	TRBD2	TGTGCCAGCAGCGTAGGGAGGACTAGCGAGAACACCGGGGAGCTGTTTTTT	CASSVGRTSENTGELFF
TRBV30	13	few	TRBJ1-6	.	TGTGCCTGGATAGGTGGCGGGAATTCACCCCTCCACTTT	CAWIGGGNSPLHF
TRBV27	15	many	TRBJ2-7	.	TGTGCCAGCAGTTTGGGAGCCAACCCCTCCTACGAGCAGTACTTC	CASSLGANPSYEQYF
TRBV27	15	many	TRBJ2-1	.	TGTGCCAGCAGTTTAGGGGGCAGGGCATGGAATGAGCAGTTCTTC	CASSLGGRAWNEQFF
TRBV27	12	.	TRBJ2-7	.	TGTGCCAGCGGGCGTAAGGTCAACGAGCAGTACTTC	CASGRKVNEQYF
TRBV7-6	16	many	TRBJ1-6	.	TGTGCCAGCAGCTTAGGGCGGATCGCGGCGGAGACACCCCTCCACTTT	CASSLGRIAAETPLHF
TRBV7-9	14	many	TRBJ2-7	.	TGTGCCAGCAACCCGCCGGGAGATATCTACGAGCAGTACTTC	CASNPPGDIYEQYF